A selection of T cell receptor beta chains follows, all from one sample in a study of cytomegalovirus exposure and HLA in healthy donors. The data were produced by immunoSEQ multiplex PCR, yet TCRdb's version contains in-frame clones alone and is incomplete. Here the sample spans about 100,000 clones, more than 75% being singletons. Material: PBMCs. The receptors were gathered from a woman in her fifties or sixties in good health and CMV-seropositive. Each CDR3 is given with its conserved first and last residue. The D gene is left open where the match is weak. Clone size is shown for a subset of rows, as once, few, many or a class of expanded clone.

j_call | v_call | d_call | clone_size | cdr3_nt | cdr3_aa
TRBJ1-4 | TRBV9 | NA | NA | TGTGCCAGCAGCTCACTAGGGCAGATCAATGAAAAACTGTTTTTT | CASSSLGQINEKLFF
TRBJ1-1 | TRBV29-1 | NA | few | TGCAGCGTTGGTTTAGGGGCTGGTCCGAACACTGAAGCTTTCTTT | CSVGLGAGPNTEAFF
TRBJ1-2 | TRBV11-1 | TRBD1 | NA | TGTGCCAGCAGCTTTGGGACAGTTAAAGCTAACTATGGCTACACCTTC | CASSFGTVKANYGYTF
TRBJ2-7 | TRBV5-8 | NA | few | TGTGCCAGCAGCGTCAGCTCCTACGAGCAGTACTTC | CASSVSSYEQYF
TRBJ2-7 | TRBV6-1 | TRBD1 | NA | TGTGCCAGCATTGAAGCCGGGACAGGCGCATCCTACGAGCAGTACTTC | CASIEAGTGASYEQYF
TRBJ1-1 | TRBV11-1 | TRBD1 | NA | TGTGCCAGCAGCCTTAGACAGGGGAACACTGAAGCTTTCTTT | CASSLRQGNTEAFF
TRBJ2-1 | TRBV5-4 | TRBD2 | NA | TGTGCCAGCAGCCCCACCGGGACTAGTATCTCGAGTGAGCAGTTCTTC | CASSPTGTSISSEQFF
TRBJ1-1 | TRBV29-1 | NA | NA | TGCAGCGTTACGACAGGTATTTGGGTCCGGAACACTGAAGCTTTCTTT | CSVTTGIWVRNTEAFF
TRBJ2-5 | TRBV11-2 | TRBD2 | NA | TGTGCCAGCAGCTTAGGACTAGCGGGGGGTCAAGAGACCCAGTACTTC | CASSLGLAGGQETQYF
TRBJ2-2 | TRBV4-2 | NA | NA | TGTGCCAGCAGCCAAGATCGTAGTAGGAACACCGGGGAGCTGTTTTTT | CASSQDRSRNTGELFF
TRBJ1-4 | TRBV9 | TRBD1 | NA | TGTGCCAGCAGCGCTAGCGGGACAGGGGGCGCGGAGAATGAAAAACTGTTTTTT | CASSASGTGGAENEKLFF
TRBJ1-2 | TRBV2 | NA | NA | TGTGCCAGCAGTGAAGGAGATCTACCTGGTATCTATGGCTACACCTTC | CASSEGDLPGIYGYTF
TRBJ2-7 | TRBV5-1 | NA | NA | TGCGCCAGCAGCTCACAGGGTTCCTTCTACGAGCAGTACTTC | CASSSQGSFYEQYF
TRBJ1-4 | TRBV19 | NA | once | TGTGCCAGTAGTAACCAGGGTGGGGCGTCAGAAAAACTGTTTTTT | CASSNQGGASEKLFF
TRBJ2-1 | TRBV5-4 | NA | few | TGTGCCAGCATGCTCGAAAGGGGCTTGGAGCAGTTCTTC | CASMLERGLEQFF
TRBJ1-4 | TRBV7-6 | TRBD1 | NA | TGTGCCAGCAGTTCCAACAGGGGAACTAATGAAAAACTGTTTTTT | CASSSNRGTNEKLFF
TRBJ1-2 | TRBV2 | NA | NA | TGTGCCAGCAGTACAGTCTTCTATGGCTACACCTTC | CASSTVFYGYTF
TRBJ1-2 | TRBV29-1 | TRBD1 | NA | TGCAGCGTTGAAGATACCTCCCGGGGGCAGGGGGTGGGCTATGGCTACACCTTC | CSVEDTSRGQGVGYGYTF
TRBJ2-7 | TRBV7-8 | TRBD2 | NA | TGTGCCAGCAGCCGCTCTAGCGGGGGCGCGGAGCAGTACTTC | CASSRSSGGAEQYF
TRBJ2-5 | TRBV10-2 | NA | NA | TGCGCCAGCAGTGAGTCGGGGCATAAAGAGACCCAGTACTTC | CASSESGHKETQYF
TRBJ1-2 | TRBV7-3 | NA | once | TGTGCCAGCAGCTTGGGTCAGGAAGACTATGGCTACACCTTC | CASSLGQEDYGYTF
TRBJ2-1 | TRBV9 | NA | NA | TGTGCCAGCAGCGTAGTGGCGGGGGCCAGCAATGAGCAGTTCTTC | CASSVVAGASNEQFF
TRBJ2-2 | TRBV29-1 | TRBD1 | NA | TGCAGCGTTTCGACAGGGGCGAACACCGGGGAGCTGTTTTTT | CSVSTGANTGELFF
TRBJ1-4 | TRBV18 | NA | NA | TGTGCCAGCTCACCACCGGTGAGGACGGGGGAACTGTTTTTT | CASSPPVRTGELFF
TRBJ1-2 | TRBV5-1 | NA | NA | TGCGCCAGCAGCTTGGGGGGAGGGGGGCCGGATGGCTACACCTTC | CASSLGGGGPDGYTF
TRBJ1-1 | TRBV14 | NA | NA | TGTGCCAGCAGCTCTTTTAGGGGTAACACTGAAGCTTTCTTT | CASSSFRGNTEAFF
TRBJ2-7 | TRBV2 | NA | few | TGTGCCAGCAGTGAAAAGCTTCCCCAACGGTCAAAGTTTAACAGGGAGTACGAGCAGTACTTC | CASSEKLPQRSKFNREYEQYF
TRBJ2-2 | TRBV7-8 | NA | NA | TGTGCCAGCAGCTCAGTAACGGGACTCAACACCGGGGAGCTGTTTTTT | CASSSVTGLNTGELFF
TRBJ1-5 | TRBV19 | TRBD1 | NA | TGTGCCAGTAGTACCGCGGACAGGGTAAGGAATCAGCCCCAGCATTTT | CASSTADRVRNQPQHF
TRBJ1-4 | TRBV5-5 | TRBD1 | few | TGTGCCAGCAGCTTAGCGGCAGGGGGAAAGGGTAATGAAAAACTGTTTTTT | CASSLAAGGKGNEKLFF
TRBJ2-7 | TRBV5-1 | TRBD1 | few | TGCGCCAGCAGCCTTAACCCCACAGGGGGCGTCTCCTACGAGCAGTACTTC | CASSLNPTGGVSYEQYF
TRBJ1-4 | TRBV5-1 | TRBD1 | NA | TGCGCCAGCAAATCCGGGACAGTAACTAATGAAAAACTGTTTTTT | CASKSGTVTNEKLFF
TRBJ1-6 | TRBV9 | NA | once | TGTGCCAGCAGCGCCGGGAATTCACCCCTCCACTTT | CASSAGNSPLHF
TRBJ1-2 | TRBV27 | NA | NA | TGTGCCAGCAGGGGGGGGCGCTTGTATTATGGCTACACCTTC | CASRGGRLYYGYTF
TRBJ1-2 | TRBV27 | NA | few | TGTGCCAGCAGTTTAAGGGGGGGGAAAGGCTACACCTTC | CASSLRGGKGYTF